There are many counts of the clone carrying this T cell receptor (beta chain). Its antigen is not known. Deletions cut 2 bases from V and 8 bases from J, with 13 bases between. The CDR3 runs 14 residues. The germline V gene encodes CDR1 SGHTA and CDR2 FQGNSA. These data originate in a study of T cell repertoires in cytomegalovirus infection. Study background: Both a matching HLA type and CMV infection were indicated by public TCR beta signatures. Findings and caveats of the study: Frequencies of public TCR beta families were cumulated, and this identified carriers of CMV plus the relevant HLA. Dominating the ex vivo response were TCR beta clonotypes that were CMV-specific and HLA-C-restricted.

TCRdb independently ran MiXCR on the reads; one entry per CDR3 protein. The sample includes a few hundred thousand distinct CDR3 sequences, about a sixth of them seen just once. The chain uses TRBV7-2 and TRBJ2-1; D is perhaps TRBD2 (5 bases). The receptor comes from a human donor in good health (CMV status not recorded). Some clones in this sample may be carry-over from other donors' samples. Sequenced input: CD8+ T cells from PBMCs. CDR3 nucleotides: TGTGCCAGCAGCTTAAATCCTAGCAGCTATGAGCAGTTCTTC. Amino acids: CASSLNPSSYEQFF. Using reference TRBV7-2 and TRBJ2-1 for the parts outside the CDR3, the full variable domain is GAGVSQSPSNKVTEKGKDVELRCDPISGHTALYWYRQSLGQGLEFLIYFQGNSAPDKSGLPSDRFSAERTGGSVSTLTIQRTQQEDSAVYLCASSLNPSSYEQFFGPGTRLTVL.